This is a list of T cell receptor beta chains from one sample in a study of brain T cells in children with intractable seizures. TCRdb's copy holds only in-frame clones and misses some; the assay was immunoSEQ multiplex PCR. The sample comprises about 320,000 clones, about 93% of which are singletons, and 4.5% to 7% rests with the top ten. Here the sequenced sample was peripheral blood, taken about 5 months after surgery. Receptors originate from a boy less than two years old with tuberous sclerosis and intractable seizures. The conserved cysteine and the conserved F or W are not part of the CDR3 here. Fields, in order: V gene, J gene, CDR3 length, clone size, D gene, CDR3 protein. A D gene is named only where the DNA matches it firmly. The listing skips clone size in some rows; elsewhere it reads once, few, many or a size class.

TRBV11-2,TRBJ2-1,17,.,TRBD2,ASSLYFSGGAQSFNEQF
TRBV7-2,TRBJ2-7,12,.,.,ASSLAGPNYEQY
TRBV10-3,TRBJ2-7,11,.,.,AISESGPYEQY
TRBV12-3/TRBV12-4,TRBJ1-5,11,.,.,ASSFAGNQPQH
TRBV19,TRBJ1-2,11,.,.,ASSINQGYGYT
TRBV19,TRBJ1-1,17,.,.,ASSIRTPAQGGFSTEAF
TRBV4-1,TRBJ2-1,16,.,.,ASSQDPGGGSSYNEQF
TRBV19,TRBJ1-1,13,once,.,ASSTPLALGTEAF
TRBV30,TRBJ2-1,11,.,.,AWSVWSYSEQF
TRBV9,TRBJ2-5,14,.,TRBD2,ASSGTSGGAQETQY
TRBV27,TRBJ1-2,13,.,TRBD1,ASRDPGQPNYGYT
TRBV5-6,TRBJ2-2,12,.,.,ASSLNQNTGELF
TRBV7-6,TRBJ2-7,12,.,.,ASSLGQASYEQY
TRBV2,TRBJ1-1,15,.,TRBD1,ASSETDRGLANTEAF
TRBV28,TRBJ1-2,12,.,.,ASSLQGADYGYT
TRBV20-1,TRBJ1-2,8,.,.,SAIGDGYT
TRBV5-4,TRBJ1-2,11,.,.,ASSLLKIDGYT
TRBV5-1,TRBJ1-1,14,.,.,ASSLASATQNTEAF
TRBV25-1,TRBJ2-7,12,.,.,ASSEDSLSYEQY
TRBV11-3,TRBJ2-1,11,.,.,ASSQGGFEEQF
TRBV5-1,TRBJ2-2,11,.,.,ASSLMETGELF
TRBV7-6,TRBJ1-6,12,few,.,ASSSADGRSPLH
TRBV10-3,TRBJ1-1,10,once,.,AIRGGWTEAF
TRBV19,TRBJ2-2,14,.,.,ASSSPGLTNTGELF
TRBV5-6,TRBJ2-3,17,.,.,ASSVTTSLWGTNTDTQY
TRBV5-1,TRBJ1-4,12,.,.,ASSFTAGGEKLF
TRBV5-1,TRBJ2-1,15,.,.,ASSFQKGTSTSPSKF
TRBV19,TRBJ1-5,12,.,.,ASSPIDSNQPQH
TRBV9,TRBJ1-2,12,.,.,ASSTIGGNYGYT
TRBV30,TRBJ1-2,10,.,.,AWRKPGNGYT
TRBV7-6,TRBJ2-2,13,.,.,ASSLGRANTGELF